This paragraph reports one T cell receptor beta chain. This clone showed up just a few times. This clone's antigen is unknown. Base qualities were left out, and no much larger clone turns up one base away. Collaborating institutions collected whole blood in K2EDTA tubes following their own protocols. For TCRbeta analysis, collaborators shipped samples in one of three forms: frozen whole blood, isolated PBMCs, or DNA extracted from either of those sample types. TCRbeta CDR3 regions were amplified from genomic DNA using the immunoSEQ Assay, a bias-controlled multiplex PCR. From the authors' description of their analysis: The number of nucleated cells in each sample was estimated from the amplification of reference gene primers within the assay. To quantify the absolute abundance of each unique TCRbeta CDR3 rearrangement, sequence reads were collapsed and filtered. For each sample, productive Simpson clonality was calculated as the square root of Simpson's diversity index over productive rearrangements. The clones in this table, taken by TCRdb from immuneACCESS, are in-frame only. Not every clone is retained; where verified, under half of the shortfall comes from an unresolved V gene, and the cause of the rest is unknown. V and J calls and clone size are given by that table; D and trimming were obtained from the DNA. Across this sample there are 140,000 to 150,000 clones, with 81% seen only once. The ten largest clones add up to roughly 8% of the sample.

For CDR1 and CDR2, the germline V gene lists MGHRA and YSYEKL. Compared with germline, V lacks 4 bases and J lacks 0 bases; bases without a gene match: 9. The CDR3 contains 18 residues, cysteine and phenylalanine counted. Only the CDR3 region is kept as DNA, spanning 54 bases read in frame from base 1. This specimen comes from a study of blood T cell repertoires in COVID-19 (dated by TCRdb to the early 2020s). With respect to the entire study: Samples from collaborators originated in the United States, Italy and Spain and spanned both the acute and convalescent phases of COVID-19. The material from the prospective study consisted of cDNA or gDNA derived from T cells, B-cell-depleted T cells, or PBMCs. Subjects who had been exposed to COVID-19, were actively infected with it, or had recovered from it provided the deeply sampled blood TCRbeta repertoires that made up the dataset. A freely available public database, intended as a resource for researchers studying the immune response to SARS-CoV-2, is where the repertoires were released. The samples were drawn from two sources: the first 160 participants of the ongoing ImmuneRACE study, and over 1,000 subjects contributed by 6 global collaborators. Sample metadata almost always included a de-identified subject ID, COVID-19 status, age in years and sex. Where HLA class I and class II types were available, the types were taken from metadata supplied by the sample provider, not from assay-based typing. What the work shows at the level of the full study, not this receptor alone: How much clinical and demographic metadata was included differed by source and by participant, and the metadata was provided uncurated.

The chain was built from TRBV4-1 and TRBJ2-6; 7 central nucleotides agree with TRBD1. Sequenced material: peripheral blood. The source is a human donor in a cohort sampled during active COVID-19. The CDR3 has the sequence CASSLRQGSLSGANVLTF. The DNA sequence is as follows: TGCGCCAGCAGCCTCCGACAGGGCTCCCTCTCTGGGGCCAACGTCCTGACTTTC.